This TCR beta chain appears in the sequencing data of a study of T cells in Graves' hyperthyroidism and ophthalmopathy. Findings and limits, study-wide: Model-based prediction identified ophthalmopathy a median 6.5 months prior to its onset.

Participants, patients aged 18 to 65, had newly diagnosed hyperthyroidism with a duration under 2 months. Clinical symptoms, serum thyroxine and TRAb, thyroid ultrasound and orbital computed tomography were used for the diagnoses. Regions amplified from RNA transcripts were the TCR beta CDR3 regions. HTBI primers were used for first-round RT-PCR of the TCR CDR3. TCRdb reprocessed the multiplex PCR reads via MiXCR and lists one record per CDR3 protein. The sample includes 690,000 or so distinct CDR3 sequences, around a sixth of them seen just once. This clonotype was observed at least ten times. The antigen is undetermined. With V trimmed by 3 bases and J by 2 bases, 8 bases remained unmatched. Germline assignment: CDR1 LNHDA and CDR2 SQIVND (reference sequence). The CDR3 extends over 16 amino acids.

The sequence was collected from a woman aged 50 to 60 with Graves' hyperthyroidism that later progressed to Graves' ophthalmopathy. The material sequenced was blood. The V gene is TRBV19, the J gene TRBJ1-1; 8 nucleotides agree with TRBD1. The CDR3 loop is CASSISAGQANTEAFF. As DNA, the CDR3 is TGTGCCAGTAGTATTTCGGCGGGACAGGCAAACACTGAAGCTTTCTTT. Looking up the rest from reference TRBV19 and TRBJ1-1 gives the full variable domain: DGGITQSPKYLFRKEGQNVTLSCEQNLNHDAMYWYRQDPGQGLRLIYYSQIVNDFQKGDIAEGYSVSREKKESFPLTVTSAQKNPTAFYLCASSISAGQANTEAFFGQGTRLTVV.